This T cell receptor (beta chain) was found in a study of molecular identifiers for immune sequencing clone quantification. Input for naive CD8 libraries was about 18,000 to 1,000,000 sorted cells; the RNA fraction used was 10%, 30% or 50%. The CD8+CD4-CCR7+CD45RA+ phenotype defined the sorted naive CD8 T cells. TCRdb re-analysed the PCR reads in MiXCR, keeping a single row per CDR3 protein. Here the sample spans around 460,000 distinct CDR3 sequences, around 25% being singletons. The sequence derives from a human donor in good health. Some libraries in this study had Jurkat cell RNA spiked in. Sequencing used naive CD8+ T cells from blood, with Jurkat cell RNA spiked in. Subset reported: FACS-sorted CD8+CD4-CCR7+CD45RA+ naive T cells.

The DNA for the CDR3 is TGCAGTAAGCGGGAGGGCTTCACAGATACGCAGTATTTT. Translated, it gives CSKREGFTDTQYF. The gene calls are TRBV20-1 and TRBJ2-3, with 10 positions matching TRBD2. Germline trimming cut 8 bases from V and 2 bases from J; bases unmatched to any gene: 4. Germline V CDR1 and CDR2: DFQATT, SNEGSKA (reference sequence). There are 13 residues in the CDR3.